Included here is one T cell receptor (beta chain) sequence, with context. Its target is not known. The data were produced by immunoSEQ multiplex PCR, yet TCRdb's version contains in-frame clones alone and is incomplete. The sample includes roughly 11,000 clones, roughly 70% of them seen just once. The sample originates from a study of chemoradiotherapy in HPV16-positive cancers. Study outcomes and limitations: HPV-specific T cells were functionally defined from only two HPV16-positive patients.

Trimming took 2 bases from V and 5 from J; bases not matched to a gene: 9. The germline V gene encodes CDR1 KGHSH and CDR2 LQKENI. The CDR3 is 16 amino acids. Sample collection was performed from a patient who underwent chemoradiotherapy. This chain joins TRBV18 and TRBJ1-2; 9 nucleotides line up with TRBD1. This clonotype was sampled from a human donor with HPV-associated anogenital cancer. CDR3 region: CASSPNRQGVEYGYTF. The CDR3 DNA reads as TGTGCCAGCTCACCAAATCGACAGGGGGTTGAGTATGGCTACACCTTC.